This passage covers 9 T cell receptor beta chains from one sample sequenced in a study of shared clonotypes between healthy human individuals. Here immunoSEQ multiplex PCR was the method, and the copy in TCRdb shows in-frame clones only, minus some. The sample holds 2,500,000 or so clones; roughly 93% are singletons and the top ten take about 0.39%. The sample comprised naive CD4+ T cells from PBMCs. As to subset: CD45RA+ positively selected. The receptors were gathered from a man aged 18 to 30 in good health. Some clones in this sample may be carry-over from other donors' samples.

The gene calls are TRBV18 and TRBJ2-1, with D perhaps given as TRBD1 or TRBD2 (5 bases each). V was trimmed by 2 bases and J by 7 bases, leaving 21 bases between them. CDR3 length: 17 residues. Germline V lookup: CDR1 KGHSH, CDR2 LQKENI. CDR3 sequence reads: CASSPGYGGTEGNEQFF. Here the CDR3 DNA reads TGTGCCAGCTCACCAGGGTATGGGGGAACAGAGGGTAATGAGCAGTTCTTC.

The chain employs TRBV6-6 and TRBJ1-2; the match to TRBD1 covers 8 bases. The CDR3 extends over 14 amino acids. J gave up 2 bases and V 6 bases, and 5 bases lay outside the gene matches. Germline-derived CDR1 and CDR2 are MNHNY and SVGAGI (reference sequence). This CDR3 reads CASSPGQENYGYTF. In DNA form, the CDR3 reads TGTGCCAGCAGCCCGGGACAGGAGAACTATGGCTACACCTTC.

Regarding this clone: Other nucleotide sequences in the sample specify the same CDR3. The chain joins TRBV10-3 to TRBJ2-5; D is perhaps TRBD1 (7 bases). The CDR3 is 11 amino acids. Trimming took off 11 bases at V and 5 bases at J, with 12 bases between the two ends. Per the germline V gene, CDR1 is ENHRY and CDR2 is SYGVKD. CDR3 sequence reads: CASAGGETQYF. The CDR3, as DNA: TGTGCCTCCGCAGGGGGGGAGACCCAGTACTTC.

The gene calls are TRBV20-1 and TRBJ1-1, with no clear D. The CDR3 totals 10 residues. In germline, CDR1 is DFQATT, CDR2 SNEGSKA (reference sequence). The CDR3 DNA is TGCAGGTACGGGTACACTGAAGCTTTCTTT. This gives the protein CRYGYTEAFF.

The chain has TRBV6-5 and TRBJ2-1; 8 positions agree with TRBD2. Losses at the gene ends were 6 bases for V and 1 base for J; bases not matched to a gene: 5. Per the germline V gene, CDR1 is MNHEY and CDR2 is SVGAGI. The CDR3 is 15 residues long. CDR3 DNA sequence: TGTGCCAGCAGAATAACTAGCGGTTCCTACAATGAGCAGTTCTTC. Amino acid sequence: CASRITSGSYNEQFF.

Worth noting for this clone: Other DNA variants within this sample encode the same CDR3. The chain uses TRBV7-9 and TRBJ2-1; 10 nucleotides match TRBD1. The CDR3 is made up of 14 amino acids. Germline V lookup: CDR1 SEHNR, CDR2 FQNEAQ (reference sequence). V lost 3 bases, J lost 8 bases, and 4 bases stayed unmatched. CDR3 region: CASSLGQGIDEQFF. CDR3 nucleotides: TGTGCCAGCAGCTTGGGACAGGGGATCGATGAGCAGTTCTTC.

The rearrangement joins TRBV7-6 to TRBJ2-5; the D gene is possibly TRBD2 (6 bases). V lost 3 bases and J lost 5, with 16 bases in between. The CDR3 extends over 15 amino acids. Germline CDR1 reads SGHVS; CDR2 reads FNYEAQ. CDR3 protein: CASSLETSMGETQYF. CDR3 DNA sequence: TGTGCCAGCAGCTTGGAGACTAGTATGGGGGAGACCCAGTACTTC.

The chain joins TRBV27 to TRBJ2-3; D is ambiguous. The CDR3 covers 11 residues. Germline V CDR1 and CDR2: MNHEY, SMNVEV (reference sequence). Trimming cost V 8 bases and J 1 base, with 4 bases left between them. CDR3 protein: CASGRTDTQYF. In DNA, the CDR3 is TGTGCCAGCGGACGCACAGATACGCAGTATTTT.

The chain has TRBV5-4 and TRBJ1-3; D is perhaps TRBD1 (6 bases). V was trimmed by 4 bases and J by 0 bases, leaving 8 bases between them. Germline assignment: CDR1 SGHNT and CDR2 YYREEE (reference sequence). This CDR3 has 14 residues. The CDR3 DNA is TGTGCCAGCAGCCGGACAGACTCTGGAAACACCATATATTTT. Amino acids: CASSRTDSGNTIYF. The whole variable domain, filled in from reference TRBV5-4 and TRBJ1-3, reads ETGVTQSPTHLIKTRGQQVTLRCSSQSGHNTVSWYQQALGQGPQFIFQYYREEENGRGNFPPRFSGLQFPNYSSELNVNALELDDSALYLCASSRTDSGNTIYFGEGSWLTVV.